This T cell receptor (beta chain) came from a study of T cells in tuberculosis. Trimming stripped 5 bases from V and 6 bases from J, with 14 bases between. The V gene's germline CDR1 is SGHVS and CDR2 FNYEAQ. CDR3 length equals 14 residues. Some clones are missing from TCRdb's copy, which holds only in-frame ones; the method was immunoSEQ multiplex PCR. The sample consists of 47,000 or so clones, 90% to 95% of them appearing once. Time point meaning: new active TB diagnosis, blood taken before or within 7 days of starting treatment. The chain joins TRBV7-6 to TRBJ1-5, with D possibly TRBD1 on 6 matching bases. The TCR comes from an adult with tuberculosis. The sequencing used PBMCs, collected at tuberculosis diagnosis. CDR3 nucleotides: TGTGCCAGCAGCCTTGGACGGGGGGCTCAGCCCCAGCATTTT. Protein sequence: CASSLGRGAQPQHF.